This T cell receptor beta chain was identified in a study of blood T cell repertoires in COVID-19. Overall study: PBMCs, B-cell-depleted T cells, or T cells provided the cDNA or gDNA that made up the material.

Original handling: Estimation of nucleated cell counts relied on the amplification of reference gene primers. Generated by immunoSEQ multiplex PCR, the TCRdb table keeps only in-frame clones and is missing some. V, J and clone size reflect that table, while D and trimming were determined from the DNA. In the table there are over 75,000 clones, roughly four fifths of which are singletons. J lost 1 base, V lost 4 bases, and 8 bases had no gene match. Germline V gene lookup returns CDR1 SGHDN and CDR2 FVKESK. CDR3 length: 18 residues. This chain joins TRBV14 and TRBJ2-1, with TRBD2 matching 12 bases. The specimen was peripheral blood. This receptor was identified in a woman aged 80 or older with acute or convalescent COVID-19. CDR3 sequence: CASSPRLAGAQSYNEQFF. CDR3 nucleotides: TGTGCCAGCAGCCCGAGACTAGCGGGGGCCCAATCCTACAATGAGCAGTTCTTC.